What follows are 24 T cell receptor beta chains derived from one specimen sequenced in a study of molecular identifiers for immune sequencing clone quantification. Using its own MiXCR run on the PCR reads, TCRdb lists one record per CDR3 protein. This table holds 70,000 to 90,000 distinct CDR3 sequences, roughly 21% found once. Sequenced material: naive CD8+ T cells from blood, with Jurkat cell RNA spiked in. As to subset: FACS-sorted CD8+CD4-CCR7+CD45RA+ naive T cells. The receptors stem from a human donor in good health. Some libraries in this study had Jurkat cell RNA spiked in.

The chain combines TRBV12-5 with TRBJ2-7, with D possibly matching TRBD1 (5 bases). Germline CDR1 reads LGHNT; CDR2 reads FRNRAP. Trimming pared 6 bases from V and 3 bases from J, leaving 9 bases between. The CDR3 consists of 12 residues. CDR3 loop: CASGPTVYEQYF. CDR3 nucleotide sequence: TGTGCTAGTGGGCCGACAGTCTACGAGCAGTACTTC.

The chain joins TRBV7-9 to TRBJ2-7; the D call may be TRBD1 or TRBD2 (7 bases each). This CDR3 is built from 14 residues. The V end was cut by 5 bases, the J end by 2 bases, with 13 bases between. The V gene's germline CDR1 is SEHNR and CDR2 FQNEAQ (reference sequence). The CDR3 region has the DNA TGTGCCAGCAGCCAGGGGGGGGAGGCCTACGAGCAGTACTTC. Translated: CASSQGGEAYEQYF.

The table lists this clonotype with many counts. V usage is TRBV12-3 or TRBV12-4 and J usage is TRBJ2-3; TRBD1 might be the D (5 bases). V lost 2 bases and J 0 bases, leaving 18 bases between the germline ends. The CDR3 sequence is 18 residues long. This CDR3 reads CASSLTLGVTPSTDTQYF. For the CDR3, the DNA is TGTGCCAGCAGTTTAACCCTAGGGGTGACACCTAGCACAGATACGCAGTATTTT.

Many counts were recorded for this clonotype. The chain couples TRBV11-2 to TRBJ2-7; the D gene is possibly TRBD2 (6 bases). V was shortened by 5 bases and J by 0 bases, with 14 bases between the two germline ends. The germline V gene encodes CDR1 SGHAT and CDR2 FQNNGV. The CDR3 contains 15 residues. This CDR3 reads CASSPQEGSSYEQYF. The DNA for the CDR3 is TGTGCCAGCAGCCCGCAGGAGGGGAGCTCCTACGAGCAGTACTTC.

V and J are TRBV9 and TRBJ1-2; possible D gene TRBD1, 5 bases. V was clipped by 0 bases and J by 3 bases, with 9 bases between them. Germline values: CDR1 SGDLS, CDR2 YYNGEE. CDR3 length equals 14 residues. CDR3 bases: TGTGCCAGCAGCGTAGGCGGGACCGACTATGGCTACACCTTC. Protein sequence: CASSVGGTDYGYTF.

In this sample, this clonotype turned up many times. The chain has TRBV20-1 and TRBJ2-7; no definite D call. Germline CDR1 and CDR2: DFQATT and SNEGSKA (reference sequence). V was trimmed by 0 bases and J by 4 bases, leaving 7 bases between them. This CDR3 contains 12 residues. CDR3 protein: CSARDIGYEQYF. The CDR3, as DNA: TGCAGTGCTAGAGATATAGGTTACGAGCAGTACTTC.

This clonotype showed up many times. This sequence joins TRBV6-2 or TRBV6-3 and TRBJ2-2; D gene unclear. V was trimmed by 4 bases and J by 5 bases, leaving 5 bases between them. The V gene's germline CDR1 is MNHEY and CDR2 SVGEGT. The CDR3 consists of 12 residues. CDR3 DNA: TGTGCCAGCAGTTCGCTAACCGGGGAGCTGTTTTTT. This gives the protein CASSSLTGELFF.

This clonotype came up a few times. The genes are TRBV29-1 and TRBJ2-7, with a tentative D call TRBD1 (6 bases). This CDR3 spans 15 amino acids. Germline values: CDR1 SQVTM, CDR2 ANQGSEA. Trimming stripped 3 bases from V and 2 bases from J, with 17 bases between. The CDR3 reads CSVEDDRDTTYEQYF. The CDR3 bases are TGCAGCGTTGAGGACGACCGGGACACAACCTACGAGCAGTACTTC.

This clonotype was observed at least ten times. V usage is TRBV7-9 and J usage is TRBJ2-3; TRBD1 matches 9 bases. After removal of 3 bases from V and 4 bases from J, the junction contained 11 bases not matched to a gene. This CDR3 region has 17 residues. CDR1 and CDR2 from the germline V gene are SEHNR and FQNEAQ (reference sequence). CDR3 sequence (DNA): TGTGCCAGCAGCTTGTTGGGGACAGGGAGGGCGTCAGATACGCAGTATTTT. As protein: CASSLLGTGRASDTQYF.

Many counts were recorded for this clonotype. The J gene is TRBJ2-3, the V gene TRBV7-2; 12 bases are shared with TRBD2. The trim removed 3 bases at V and 4 bases at J, leaving 14 bases unmatched. The CDR3 covers 19 residues. The germline V gene encodes CDR1 SGHTA and CDR2 FQGNSA. DNA for the CDR3: TGTGCCAGCAGCTTTCCCCTAGCGGGGGGGGCGGCATCCCCAGATACGCAGTATTTT. It codes for CASSFPLAGGAASPDTQYF. Variable domain in full (rest from reference TRBV7-2 and TRBJ2-3): GAGVSQSPSNKVTEKGKDVELRCDPISGHTALYWYRQSLGQGLEFLIYFQGNSAPDKSGLPSDRFSAERTGGSVSTLTIQRTQQEDSAVYLCASSFPLAGGAASPDTQYFGPGTRLTVL.

This clonotype was seen repeatedly, ten times or more. This chain uses TRBV29-1 with TRBJ2-5, with D unresolved. CDR3 length equals 12 residues. Germline V gene lookup returns CDR1 SQVTM and CDR2 ANQGSEA. V was cut by 7 bases and J by 1 base, with 10 bases left in between. Here the CDR3 reads CSAWAGQETQYF. The DNA of the CDR3 is TGCAGCGCCTGGGCAGGCCAAGAGACCCAGTACTTC.

Comment on this clonotype: This may be a read error, as it is one base from a much larger clone. The chain recombines TRBV5-6 with TRBJ2-7, with D possibly matching TRBD2 (6 bases). V lost 7 bases to trimming and J lost 5 bases, with 16 bases between them. In germline, CDR1 is SGHDT, CDR2 YYEEEE. The CDR3 extends over 13 amino acids. CDR3 DNA: TGTGCCAGCCCCCTCGGGGGTATGAACGAGCAGTACTTC. Its translation is CASPLGGMNEQYF.

This CDR3 reads CAISGEGTLFEQYF. The DNA for the CDR3 is TGTGCCATCAGCGGGGAAGGGACCCTCTTTGAGCAGTACTTC. The chain links TRBV10-3 to TRBJ2-7; D could derive from TRBD1 or TRBD2 (5 bases each). V was trimmed by 6 bases and J by 7 bases, leaving 19 bases between them. The CDR3 contains 14 residues. Germline lookup yields CDR1 ENHRY and CDR2 SYGVKD.

In this sample, this clonotype turned up a few times. Sequence at one end of the junction differs from germline and may be a read error. Here the CDR3 DNA reads TGTGCCTGCAGTTTAACAGGGGGCATAACAGATACGCAGTATTTT. This encodes CACSLTGGITDTQYF. V usage is TRBV12-3 or TRBV12-4 and J usage is TRBJ2-3, with 9 positions matching TRBD1. The CDR3 runs to 15 residues.

This chain uses TRBV6-5 with TRBJ2-1, with D uncertain. V shed 3 bases and J shed 2 bases, with 14 bases lying between them. The CDR3 is made up of 16 amino acids. CDR1 is MNHEY, CDR2 SVGAGI, per germline. The CDR3 region is CASSYSRPAAYNEQFF. CDR3 DNA sequence: TGTGCCAGCAGTTATTCTAGACCCGCCGCCTACAATGAGCAGTTCTTC.

On this clonotype: One end of the junction fails to match germline, which may point to a read error. J is TRBJ1-1 and V is TRBV29-1; D gene uncertain. This CDR3 is built from 11 residues. Germline assignment: CDR1 SQVTM and CDR2 ANQGSEA. In DNA, the CDR3 is TGCAGCGTACCCGTTTACACTGAAGCTCTCTTT. Encoded protein: CSVPVYTEALF.

This clonotype was picked up many times. The chain carries TRBV6-5 and TRBJ2-3, with D unclear. The germline V gene has CDR1 MNHEY and CDR2 SVGAGI. The CDR3 covers 15 residues. The V end was cut by 3 bases, the J end by 0 bases, with 10 bases between. The CDR3 spells CASSYSPSSTDTQYF. CDR3 DNA: TGTGCCAGCAGTTATAGTCCGTCTAGCACAGATACGCAGTATTTT.

The rearrangement links TRBV29-1 to TRBJ2-2; D call uncertain. This CDR3 has 12 amino acids. Germline loops: CDR1 SQVTM, CDR2 ANQGSEA. V lost 3 bases and J lost 6, with 8 bases in between. The CDR3 sequence: CSVEGSAGELFF. Here the CDR3 DNA reads TGCAGCGTTGAGGGTTCCGCCGGGGAGCTGTTTTTT.

This clonotype has a count of ten or more. This rearrangement joins TRBV6-1 to TRBJ1-5; D is undetermined. The CDR3 has 15 residues. Germline V gene lookup returns CDR1 MNHNS and CDR2 SASEGT. With 1 base removed from V and 3 bases from J, the gap between germline ends came to 10 bases. CDR3 loop: CASSEVATDNQPQHF. Here the CDR3 DNA reads TGTGCCAGCAGTGAAGTGGCCACAGACAATCAGCCCCAGCATTTT.

This clonotype was seen more than once but under ten times. The V call is TRBV4-3, the J call TRBJ2-1; 10 bases agree with TRBD1. Germline-derived CDR1 and CDR2 are LGHNA and YSLEER. Trimming took 0 bases from V and 2 from J; bases not matched to a gene: 1. The length of the CDR3 is 16 residues. The chain's CDR3 is CASSQEDRGAYNEQFF. CDR3 nucleotide sequence: TGCGCCAGCAGCCAAGAGGACAGGGGGGCCTACAATGAGCAGTTCTTC.

This clonotype has a count of ten or more. V is TRBV2 and J is TRBJ2-7; the match to TRBD1 covers 10 bases. Germline-derived CDR1 and CDR2 are SNHLY and FYNNEI. V lost 5 bases and J lost 2; bases outside the gene matches: 3. CDR3 length: 14 residues. The CDR3 spells CASSQTGGPYEQYF. CDR3 nucleotide sequence: TGTGCCAGCAGTCAGACAGGGGGCCCCTACGAGCAGTACTTC. The variable domain in full, completed from reference TRBV2 and TRBJ2-7, reads EPEVTQTPSHQVTQMGQEVILRCVPISNHLYFYWYRQILGQKVEFLVSFYNNEISEKSEIFDDQFSVERPDGSNFTLKIRSTKLEDSAMYFCASSQTGGPYEQYFGPGTRLTVT.

A word on this clonotype: Just one base apart from a much larger clone, this may be a read error. The rearrangement uses TRBV6-6 and TRBJ2-5; maybe TRBD1 (6 bases). Germline V gene lookup returns CDR1 MNHNY and CDR2 SVGAGI (reference sequence). Trimming removed 5 bases at V and 4 bases at J, with 8 bases between. This CDR3 contains 12 residues. This chain's CDR3 is CASSGQRETQYF. CDR3 bases: TGTGCCAGCAGTGGACAGCGAGAGACCCAGTACTTC.

V gene TRBV6-5 combines with J gene TRBJ2-5; 8 nucleotides align to TRBD2. CDR3 length: 15 residues. From germline, CDR1 is MNHEY and CDR2 SVGAGI. Trimming at V came to 2 bases and at J to 4 bases, leaving 6 bases not matched to a gene. CDR3 region: CASSYPGGGAETQYF. CDR3 DNA sequence: TGTGCCAGCAGTTACCCGGGGGGGGGGGCAGAGACCCAGTACTTC.

This clonotype showed up many times. V usage is TRBV7-6 and J usage is TRBJ1-1; D is possibly TRBD1 (6 bases). Trimming pared 5 bases from V and 1 base from J, leaving 14 bases between. CDR1 is SGHVS, CDR2 FNYEAQ, per germline. CDR3 length equals 15 residues. Written as DNA, the CDR3 is TGTGCCAGCAGCCCTCGGACAGTTCAGAACACTGAAGCTTTCTTT. This codes for CASSPRTVQNTEAFF. Full variable domain (missing parts from reference TRBV7-6 and TRBJ1-1): GAGVSQSPRYKVTKRGQDVALRCDPISGHVSLYWYRQALGQGPEFLTYFNYEAQQDKSGLPNDRFSAERPEGSISTLTIQRTEQRDSAMYRCASSPRTVQNTEAFFGQGTRLTVV.